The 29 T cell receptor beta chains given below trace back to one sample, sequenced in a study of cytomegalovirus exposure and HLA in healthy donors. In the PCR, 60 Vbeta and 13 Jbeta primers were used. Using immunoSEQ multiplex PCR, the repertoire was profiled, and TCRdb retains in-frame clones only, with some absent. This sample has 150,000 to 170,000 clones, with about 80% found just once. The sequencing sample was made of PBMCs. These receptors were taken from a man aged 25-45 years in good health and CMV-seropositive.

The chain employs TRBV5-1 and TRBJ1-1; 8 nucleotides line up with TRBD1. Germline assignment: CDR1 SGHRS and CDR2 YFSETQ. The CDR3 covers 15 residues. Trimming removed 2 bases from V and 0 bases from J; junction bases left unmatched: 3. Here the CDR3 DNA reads TGCGCCAGCAGCTTAGGGACAGGTCTGAACACTGAAGCTTTCTTT. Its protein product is CASSLGTGLNTEAFF.

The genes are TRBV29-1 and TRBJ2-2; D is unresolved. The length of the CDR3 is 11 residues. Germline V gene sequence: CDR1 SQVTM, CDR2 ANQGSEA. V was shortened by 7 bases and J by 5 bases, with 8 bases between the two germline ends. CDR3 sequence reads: CSAGQTGELFF. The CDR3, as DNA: TGCAGCGCCGGTCAAACCGGGGAGCTGTTTTTT.

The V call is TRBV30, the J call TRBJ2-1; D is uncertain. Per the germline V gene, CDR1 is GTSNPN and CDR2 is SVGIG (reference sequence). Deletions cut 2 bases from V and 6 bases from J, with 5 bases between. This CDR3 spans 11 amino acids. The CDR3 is CAWSSVNEQFF. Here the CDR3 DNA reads TGTGCCTGGAGTTCTGTCAATGAGCAGTTCTTC.

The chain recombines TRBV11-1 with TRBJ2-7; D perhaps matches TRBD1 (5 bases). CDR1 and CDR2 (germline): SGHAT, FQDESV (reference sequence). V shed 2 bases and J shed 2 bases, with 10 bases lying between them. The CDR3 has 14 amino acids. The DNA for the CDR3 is TGTGCCAGCAGCTTACAGGACACACCCTACGAGCAGTACTTC. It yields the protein CASSLQDTPYEQYF.

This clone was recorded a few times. CDR3 sequence (DNA): TGTGCCAGCAGCCAAGATCCAGCGGGAGCATTGGGGAATGAGCAGTTCTTC. This gives the protein CASSQDPAGALGNEQFF. This sequence joins TRBV4-2 and TRBJ2-1, with 8 positions matching TRBD2. There are 17 residues in the CDR3. V lost 0 bases to trimming and J lost 7 bases; unmatched junction nucleotides: 11. Germline V gives CDR1 LGHNA, CDR2 YNFKEQ.

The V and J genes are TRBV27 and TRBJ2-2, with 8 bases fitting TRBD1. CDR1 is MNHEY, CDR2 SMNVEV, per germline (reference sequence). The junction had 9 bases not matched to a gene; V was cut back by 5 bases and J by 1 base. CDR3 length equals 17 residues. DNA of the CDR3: TGTGCCAGCAGTGGGCGGACAGGGCTAATGAACACCGGGGAGCTGTTTTTT. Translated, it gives CASSGRTGLMNTGELFF.

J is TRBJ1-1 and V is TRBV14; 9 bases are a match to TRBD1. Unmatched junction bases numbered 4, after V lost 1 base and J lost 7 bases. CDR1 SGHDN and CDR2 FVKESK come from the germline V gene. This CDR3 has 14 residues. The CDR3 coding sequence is TGTGCCAGCAGCCAAGCTGGGACAGGGAGTGAAGCTTTCTTT. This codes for CASSQAGTGSEAFF.

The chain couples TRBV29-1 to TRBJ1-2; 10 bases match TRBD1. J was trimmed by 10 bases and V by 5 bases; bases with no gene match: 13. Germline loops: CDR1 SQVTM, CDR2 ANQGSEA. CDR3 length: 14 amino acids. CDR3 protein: CSVMPGTGALDYTF. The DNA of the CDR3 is TGCAGCGTTATGCCCGGGACAGGGGCTTTGGACTACACCTTC.

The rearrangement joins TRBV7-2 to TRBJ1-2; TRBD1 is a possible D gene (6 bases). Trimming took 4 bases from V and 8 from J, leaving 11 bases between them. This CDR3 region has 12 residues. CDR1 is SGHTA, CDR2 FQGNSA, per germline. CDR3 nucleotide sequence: TGTGCCAGCAGCTCAACAGGGTGCGGCTACACCTTC. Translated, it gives CASSSTGCGYTF.

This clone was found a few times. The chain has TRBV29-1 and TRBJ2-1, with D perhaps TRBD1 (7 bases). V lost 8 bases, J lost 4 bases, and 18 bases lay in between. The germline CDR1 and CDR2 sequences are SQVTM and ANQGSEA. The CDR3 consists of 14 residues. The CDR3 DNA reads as TGCAGCCTTCCCGCAGGGGGGACTTACAATGAGCAGTTCTTC. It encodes CSLPAGGTYNEQFF.

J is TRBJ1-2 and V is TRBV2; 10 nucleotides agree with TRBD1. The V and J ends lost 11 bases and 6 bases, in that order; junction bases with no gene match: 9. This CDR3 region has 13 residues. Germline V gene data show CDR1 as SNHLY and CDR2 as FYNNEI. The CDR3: CASALTGGNGYTF. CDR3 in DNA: TGTGCCTCCGCTTTGACAGGGGGCAATGGCTACACCTTC.

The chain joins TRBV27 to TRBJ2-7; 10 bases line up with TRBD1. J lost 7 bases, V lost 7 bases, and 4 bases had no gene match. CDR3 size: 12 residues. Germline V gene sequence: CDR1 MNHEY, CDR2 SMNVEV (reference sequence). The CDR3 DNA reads TGTGCCAGCAAAGACAGGGGGCGGGAGCAGTACTTC. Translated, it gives CASKDRGREQYF.

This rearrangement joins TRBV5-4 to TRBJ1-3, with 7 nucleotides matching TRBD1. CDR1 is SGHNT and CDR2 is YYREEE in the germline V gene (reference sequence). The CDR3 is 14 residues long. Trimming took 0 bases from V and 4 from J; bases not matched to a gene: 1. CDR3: CASSLAGQGNTIYF. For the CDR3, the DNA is TGTGCCAGCAGCTTGGCGGGACAGGGAAACACCATATATTTT.

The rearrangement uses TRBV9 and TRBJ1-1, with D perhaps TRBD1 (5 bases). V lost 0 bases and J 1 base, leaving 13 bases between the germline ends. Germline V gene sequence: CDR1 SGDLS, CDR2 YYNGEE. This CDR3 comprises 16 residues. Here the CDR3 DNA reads TGTGCCAGCAGCGTAGCCCCGGGAGGGGCGAACACTGAAGCTTTCTTT. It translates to CASSVAPGGANTEAFF.

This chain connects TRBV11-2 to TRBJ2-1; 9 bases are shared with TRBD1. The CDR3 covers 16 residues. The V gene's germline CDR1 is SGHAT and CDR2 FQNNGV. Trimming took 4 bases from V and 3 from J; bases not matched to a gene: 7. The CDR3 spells CASSSSGTGNYNEQFF. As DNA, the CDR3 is TGTGCCAGCAGCTCCTCCGGGACAGGGAACTACAATGAGCAGTTCTTC.

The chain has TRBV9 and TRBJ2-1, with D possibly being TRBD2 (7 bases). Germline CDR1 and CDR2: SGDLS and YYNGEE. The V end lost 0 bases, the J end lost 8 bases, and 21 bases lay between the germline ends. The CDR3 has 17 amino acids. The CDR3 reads CASSVELGGRGNYEQFF. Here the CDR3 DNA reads TGTGCCAGCAGCGTAGAGCTGGGGGGGCGAGGCAACTATGAGCAGTTCTTC.

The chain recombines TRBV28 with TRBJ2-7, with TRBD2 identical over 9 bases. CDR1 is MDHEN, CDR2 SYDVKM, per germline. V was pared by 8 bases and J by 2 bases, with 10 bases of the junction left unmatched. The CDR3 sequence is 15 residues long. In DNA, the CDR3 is TGTGCCAGCGTTTCTCCTAGCGGGACCGCCTACGAGCAGTACTTC. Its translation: CASVSPSGTAYEQYF.

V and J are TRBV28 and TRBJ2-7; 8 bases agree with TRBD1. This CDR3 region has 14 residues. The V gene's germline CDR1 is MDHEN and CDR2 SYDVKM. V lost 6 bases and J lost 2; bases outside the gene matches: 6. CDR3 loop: CASRRQGPTYEQYF. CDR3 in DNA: TGTGCCAGCAGGCGACAGGGGCCTACCTACGAGCAGTACTTC.

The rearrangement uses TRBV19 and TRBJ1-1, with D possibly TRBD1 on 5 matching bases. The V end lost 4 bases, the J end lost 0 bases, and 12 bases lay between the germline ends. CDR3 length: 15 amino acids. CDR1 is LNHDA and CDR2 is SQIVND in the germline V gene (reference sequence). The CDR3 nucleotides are TGTGCCAGTAGTAGGGGCCTGGAAGTGAACACTGAAGCTTTCTTT. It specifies CASSRGLEVNTEAFF.

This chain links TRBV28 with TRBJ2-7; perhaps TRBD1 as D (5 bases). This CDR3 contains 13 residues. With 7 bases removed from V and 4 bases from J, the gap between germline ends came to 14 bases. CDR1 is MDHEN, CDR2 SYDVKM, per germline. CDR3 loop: CASTSQGRYEQYF. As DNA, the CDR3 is TGTGCCAGCACCTCTCAGGGTCGGTACGAGCAGTACTTC.

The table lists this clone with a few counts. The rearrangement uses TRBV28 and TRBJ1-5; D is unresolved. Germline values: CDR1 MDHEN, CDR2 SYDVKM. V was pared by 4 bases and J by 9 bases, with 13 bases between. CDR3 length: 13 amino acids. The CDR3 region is CASSSPPLGPQHF. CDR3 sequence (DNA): TGTGCCAGCAGTTCTCCCCCCCTAGGGCCCCAGCATTTT.

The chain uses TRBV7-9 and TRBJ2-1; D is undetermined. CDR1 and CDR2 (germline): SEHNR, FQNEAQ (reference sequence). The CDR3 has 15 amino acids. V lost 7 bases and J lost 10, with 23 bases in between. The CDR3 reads CASIPWVAGYLEQFF. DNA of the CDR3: TGTGCCAGCATCCCATGGGTAGCCGGATACTTGGAGCAGTTCTTC. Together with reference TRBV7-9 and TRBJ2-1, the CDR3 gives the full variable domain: DTGVSQNPRHKITKRGQNVTFRCDPISEHNRLYWYRQTLGQGPEFLTYFQNEAQLEKSRLLSDRFSAERPKGSFSTLEIQRTEQGDSAMYLCASIPWVAGYLEQFFGPGTRLTVL.

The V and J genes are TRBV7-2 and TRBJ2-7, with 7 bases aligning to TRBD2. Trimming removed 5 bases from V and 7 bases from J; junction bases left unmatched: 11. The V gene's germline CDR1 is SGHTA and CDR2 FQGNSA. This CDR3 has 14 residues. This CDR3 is CASSPRTSPGEQYF. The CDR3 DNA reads TGTGCCAGCAGCCCCCGGACTAGTCCAGGGGAGCAGTACTTC.

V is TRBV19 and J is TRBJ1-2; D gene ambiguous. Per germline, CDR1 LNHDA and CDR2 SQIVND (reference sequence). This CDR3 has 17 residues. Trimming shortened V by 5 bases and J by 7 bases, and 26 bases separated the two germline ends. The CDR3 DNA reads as TGTGCCAGTAGTCTGGGAGTCGCCTCTCAGGAACTCAGTGGCTACACCTTC. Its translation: CASSLGVASQELSGYTF.

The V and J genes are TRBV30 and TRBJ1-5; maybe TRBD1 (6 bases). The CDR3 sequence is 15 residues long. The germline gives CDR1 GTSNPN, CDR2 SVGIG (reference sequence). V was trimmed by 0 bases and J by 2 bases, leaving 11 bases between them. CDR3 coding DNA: TGTGCCTGGAGTGTACCAGGGGCTGGCAATCAGCCCCAGCATTTT. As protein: CAWSVPGAGNQPQHF.

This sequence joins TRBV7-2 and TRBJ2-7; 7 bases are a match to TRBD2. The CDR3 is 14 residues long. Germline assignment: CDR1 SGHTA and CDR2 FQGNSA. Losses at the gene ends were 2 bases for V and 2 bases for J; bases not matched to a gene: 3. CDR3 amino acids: CASSLSGNTYEQYF. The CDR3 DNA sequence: TGTGCCAGCAGCTTAAGCGGGAATACCTACGAGCAGTACTTC. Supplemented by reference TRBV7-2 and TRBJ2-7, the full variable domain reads GAGVSQSPSNKVTEKGKDVELRCDPISGHTALYWYRQSLGQGLEFLIYFQGNSAPDKSGLPSDRFSAERTGGSVSTLTIQRTQQEDSAVYLCASSLSGNTYEQYFGPGTRLTVT.

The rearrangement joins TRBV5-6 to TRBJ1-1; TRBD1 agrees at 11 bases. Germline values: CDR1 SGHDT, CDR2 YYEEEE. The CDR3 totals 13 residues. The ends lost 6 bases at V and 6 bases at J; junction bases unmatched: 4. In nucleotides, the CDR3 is TGTGCCAGCACCTCGGACAGGGGGCCTGAAGCTTTCTTT. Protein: CASTSDRGPEAFF. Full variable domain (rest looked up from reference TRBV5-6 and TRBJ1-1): DAGVTQSPTHLIKTRGQQVTLRCSPKSGHDTVSWYQQALGQGPQFIFQYYEEEERQRGNFPDRFSGHQFPNYSSELNVNALLLGDSALYLCASTSDRGPEAFFGQGTRLTVV.

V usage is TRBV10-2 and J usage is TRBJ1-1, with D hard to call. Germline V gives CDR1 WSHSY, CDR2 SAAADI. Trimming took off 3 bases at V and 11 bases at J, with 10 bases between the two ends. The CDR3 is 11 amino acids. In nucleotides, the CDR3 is TGCGCCAGCAGTGATGAGGGCGTTGCTTTCTTT. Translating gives CASSDEGVAFF.

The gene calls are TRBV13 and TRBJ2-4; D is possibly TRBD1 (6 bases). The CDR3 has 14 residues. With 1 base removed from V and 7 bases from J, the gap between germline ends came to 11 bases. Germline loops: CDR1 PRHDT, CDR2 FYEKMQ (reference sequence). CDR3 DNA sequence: TGTGCCAGCAGCTTAGCAGGGGTAGCGAACATTCAGTACTTC. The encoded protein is CASSLAGVANIQYF.